These 6 T cell receptor beta chains were all obtained from the same sample, sequenced in a study of blood T cell repertoires in COVID-19. Repertoires were generated with immunoSEQ multiplex PCR, while TCRdb's copy carries only in-frame clones and drops some. The sample carries 200,000 to 250,000 clones, approximately 84% recorded once. The sequenced sample consisted of peripheral blood. The source is a woman between 50 and 59 years old with active or convalescent COVID-19.

J is TRBJ2-7 and V is TRBV6-1, with TRBD1 as a possible D gene (6 bases). Per germline, CDR1 MNHNS and CDR2 SASEGT. The ends were cut back, 5 bases at V and 5 bases at J, with 10 bases in the middle. This CDR3 comprises 12 residues. The CDR3 loop is CASSSPGDEQYV. For the CDR3, the DNA is TGTGCCAGCAGTTCCCCAGGGGACGAGCAGTACGTC.

This sequence joins TRBV3-1 (or the pseudogene TRBV3-2) and TRBJ1-1; D perhaps matches TRBD1 (5 bases). This CDR3 region has 16 residues. CDR1 and CDR2 from the germline V gene are LGHDT and YNNKEL (reference sequence). The V end lost 1 base, the J end lost 0 bases, and 12 bases lay between the germline ends. CDR3 in amino acids: CASSQVKGMVNTEAFF. CDR3 bases: TGTGCCAGCAGCCAAGTAAAGGGGATGGTGAACACTGAAGCTTTCTTT.

The chain links TRBV6-5 to TRBJ2-5; a possible D gene is TRBD1 (5 bases). This CDR3 contains 13 residues. The V end lost 5 bases, the J end lost 2 bases, and 9 bases lay between the germline ends. Per germline, CDR1 MNHEY and CDR2 SVGAGI. For the CDR3, the DNA is TGTGCCAGCAGTAGGGGCCGACAAGAGACCCAGTACTTC. Its protein is CASSRGRQETQYF.

V usage is TRBV4-2 and J usage is TRBJ2-3; 10 nucleotides align to TRBD2. This CDR3 contains 19 residues. The V gene's germline CDR1 is LGHNA and CDR2 YNFKEQ. V shed 1 base and J 1 base; nucleotides not matched to a gene: 11. The CDR3 DNA is TGTGCCAGCAGCCAAGGCGTCCGGCAGCGGGGGGGAGGCACAGATACGCAGTATTTT. This gives the protein CASSQGVRQRGGGTDTQYF.

This clone came up once. V usage is TRBV4-1 and J usage is TRBJ1-6; no clear D gene. The germline gives CDR1 MGHRA, CDR2 YSYEKL. This CDR3 is built from 17 residues. The V gene lost 4 bases and the J gene lost 9 bases, with 22 bases spanning the gap. CDR3 region: CASSPRTGSLIFSPLHF. Here the CDR3 DNA reads TGCGCCAGCAGCCCTCGAACCGGGAGTTTAATATTTTCACCCCTCCACTTT.

The rearrangement joins TRBV27 to TRBJ1-1, with 10 nucleotides matching TRBD1. CDR3 length: 16 residues. Germline CDR1 is MNHEY and CDR2 is SMNVEV (reference sequence). J was trimmed by 5 bases and V by 5 bases; bases with no gene match: 11. For the CDR3, the DNA is TGTGCCAGCAGTCCCTGGACAGGGGGAGGAAGAACTGAAGCTTTCTTT. It codes for CASSPWTGGGRTEAFF.